The clone carrying this TCR beta chain was observed a few times. Its specificity is not known. The data derive from a study of response to subunit inactivated influenza vaccine. Study results and limitations: It was suggested by the authors that few new T cells are recruited by each seasonal influenza vaccination.

CDR1 is DFQATT, CDR2 SNEGSKA, per germline (reference sequence). The CDR3 is 15 residues long. V was pared by 2 bases and J by 7 bases, with 7 bases of the junction left unmatched. TCRdb independently ran MiXCR on the RT-PCR reads; one entry per CDR3 protein. This table has 300,000 to 350,000 distinct CDR3 sequences, about 20% appearing once. This clonotype originated in a man aged 45 to 75 who received an inactivated influenza vaccine. The genes are TRBV20-1 and TRBJ2-2; the match to TRBD1 covers 10 bases. Sequenced material: PBMCs from blood, taken less than 22 months after vaccination. Here the CDR3 DNA reads TGCAGTGCTAGATCCGGGACAGGGGTCGACGGGGAGCTGTTTTTT. Encoded protein: CSARSGTGVDGELFF.